What follows is one T cell receptor beta chain and its context. The antigen remains unidentified. This CDR3 comprises 17 residues. Germline V gene sequence: CDR1 SGHAT, CDR2 FQNNGV. The germline V and J ends were trimmed by 3 bases and 2 bases, with 19 bases remaining between them. These data are taken from a study of cytomegalovirus exposure and HLA in healthy donors. The study ran its PCR with 60 Vbeta and 13 Jbeta primers. The table came from immunoSEQ multiplex PCR; TCRdb's copy has only in-frame clones and leaves some out. Altogether more than 85,000 clones are present, approximately 80% being singletons, with the ten largest covering roughly 1.3%. Study-wide findings and caveats: TCR beta chain V- and J-gene trimming was linked, in a later analysis, to a missense variant in DCLRE1C.

This chain connects TRBV11-2 to TRBJ1-1; D possibly corresponds to TRBD1 (5 bases). Material: PBMCs. The sequence derives from a man aged 30 to 45 in good health and CMV-seronegative. This chain's CDR3 is CASSFFPSQGLNTEAFF. DNA of the CDR3: TGTGCCAGCAGCTTTTTCCCGAGTCAGGGATTAAACACTGAAGCTTTCTTT.